The sequence of this T cell receptor (beta chain) was determined in a study of blood T cell repertoires in COVID-19. In the study overall: Acute and convalescent COVID-19 samples came from the United States, Italy and Spain.

Measured with immunoSEQ multiplex PCR; TCRdb has only the in-frame clones, and not every one. This table has around 100,000 clones, almost 80% appearing once. Trimming removed 0 bases from V and 4 bases from J, with 6 bases in between. The CDR3 totals 13 residues. CDR1 and CDR2 from the germline V gene are SGHNT and YENEEA. The J gene is TRBJ2-5, the V gene TRBV11-3; weak D call: TRBD2 (6 bases). Sequencing was done on a sample of peripheral blood. This receptor was obtained from an older man with active or convalescent COVID-19. CDR3 protein: CASSLEGGETQYF. In DNA, the CDR3 is TGTGCCAGCAGCTTAGAGGGAGGAGAGACCCAGTACTTC. The whole variable domain, filled in from reference TRBV11-3 and TRBJ2-5, reads EAGVVQSPRYKIIEKKQPVAFWCNPISGHNTLYWYLQNLGQGPELLIRYENEEAVDDSQLPKDRFSAERLKGVDSTLKIQPAELGDSAVYLCASSLEGGETQYFGPGTRLLVL.